This TCR beta chain was recorded in a study of shared clonotypes between healthy human individuals. Broader study findings: The small donor group covered limited genetic and exposure diversity.

This clone has a handful of counts. No antigen is known for it. The germline V gene encodes CDR1 SGDLS and CDR2 YYNGEE. V lost 4 bases, J lost 4 bases, and 16 bases lay in between. There are 15 residues in the CDR3. Sequencing used immunoSEQ multiplex PCR; TCRdb keeps in-frame clones, though not all of them. The sample holds some 1,100,000 clones, approximately 80% seen once. The receptor was isolated from a man younger than 35 in good health. Some clones in this sample may be carry-over from other donors' samples. The V and J genes are TRBV9 and TRBJ2-3; D may be TRBD1 (6 bases). Source material: memory CD4+ T cells from PBMCs. Subset denoted: CD45RA-negative fraction. The CDR3 DNA follows: TGTGCCAGCAGCAGGATATTACAGGGCGCAGATACGCAGTATTTT. Translating gives CASSRILQGADTQYF.